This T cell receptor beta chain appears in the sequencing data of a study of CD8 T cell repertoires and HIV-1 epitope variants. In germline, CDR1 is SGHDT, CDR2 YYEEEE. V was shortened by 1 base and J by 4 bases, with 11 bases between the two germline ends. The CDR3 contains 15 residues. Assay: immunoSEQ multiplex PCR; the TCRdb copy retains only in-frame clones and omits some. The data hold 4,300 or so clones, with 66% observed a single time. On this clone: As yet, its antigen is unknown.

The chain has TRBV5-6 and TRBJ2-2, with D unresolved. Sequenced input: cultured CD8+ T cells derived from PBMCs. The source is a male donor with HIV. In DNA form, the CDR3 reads TGTGCCAGCAGCTTGTCGGCGGAACCCACCGGGGAGCTGTTTTTT. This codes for CASSLSAEPTGELFF.